Shown below are 27 T cell receptor beta chains from a single sample sequenced in a study of T cell responses to AZD1222 COVID-19 vaccine. The repertoire was sequenced with immunoSEQ multiplex PCR; TCRdb's copy has only in-frame clones and lacks some. The sample carries 150,000 to 200,000 clones, about 93% recorded once. Here the sequenced sample was peripheral blood, taken on day 0 of AZD1222 vaccination. These receptors originate from an adult in good health.

This clone was picked up a small number of times. This chain links TRBV10-1 with TRBJ2-3; 9 positions match TRBD2. Trimming removed 7 bases from V and 4 bases from J; junction bases left unmatched: 12. The CDR3 covers 16 residues. Germline values: CDR1 WNHNN, CDR2 SYGVQD (reference sequence). This chain's CDR3 is CASKPRASGISDTQYF. DNA for the CDR3: TGCGCCAGCAAACCCCGGGCTAGCGGGATTTCAGATACGCAGTATTTT.

The chain links TRBV30 to TRBJ1-3, with D uncertain. The germline V gene encodes CDR1 GTSNPN and CDR2 SVGIG (reference sequence). Trimming took off 5 bases at V and 0 bases at J, with 8 bases between the two ends. The CDR3 runs 13 residues. CDR3 nucleotide sequence: TGTGCCTGGCTACACAGCTCTGGAAACACCATATATTTT. Amino acid sequence: CAWLHSSGNTIYF.

The chain joins TRBV18 to TRBJ1-3; D gene unclear. This CDR3 is built from 15 residues. Trimming left V 1 base short and J 2 bases short, with 9 bases between. CDR1 is KGHSH, CDR2 LQKENI, per germline. CDR3 nucleotides: TGTGCCAGCTCACCACAGGAGATTCCTGGAAACACCATATATTTT. Protein product: CASSPQEIPGNTIYF.

V usage is TRBV28 and J usage is TRBJ2-5; tentatively, D is TRBD1 (6 bases). CDR1 is MDHEN, CDR2 SYDVKM, per germline. The V end was cut by 10 bases, the J end by 7 bases, with 34 bases between. The CDR3 is 18 residues long. CDR3 sequence: CATRPALRRGGSRGTQYF. The CDR3 DNA follows: TGTGCCACCCGCCCCGCGCTTCGTAGAGGAGGATCCAGGGGGACCCAGTACTTC. Full variable domain (remainder filled in from reference TRBV28 and TRBJ2-5): DVKVTQSSRYLVKRTGEKVFLECVQDMDHENMFWYRQDPGLGLRLIYFSYDVKMKEKGDIPEGYSVSREKKERFSLILESASTNQTSMYLCATRPALRRGGSRGTQYFGPGTRLLVL.

The chain is built from TRBV21-1 and TRBJ1-5; whether TRBD1, the table's D call, matches the DNA was not checked. TRBV21-1 is annotated as a pseudogene. The CDR3 runs to 15 residues. Here the CDR3 DNA reads TGTGCCAGCAGCAAAGTTGGCCAGGGAAGGCAGCCCCAGCATTTT. Protein product: CASSKVGQGRQPQHF.

The chain joins TRBV5-1 to TRBJ1-6; TRBD1 might be the D (5 bases). The CDR3 length is 16 residues. V dropped 0 bases and J dropped 0 bases, with 7 bases sitting between them. Germline-derived CDR1 and CDR2 are SGHRS and YFSETQ. Here the CDR3 reads CASSLGGTSYNSPLHF. CDR3 nucleotides: TGCGCCAGCAGCTTGGGGGGGACCTCCTATAATTCACCCCTCCACTTT. Using reference TRBV5-1 and TRBJ1-6 for the parts outside the CDR3, the full variable domain is KAGVTQTPRYLIKTRGQQVTLSCSPISGHRSVSWYQQTPGQGLQFLFEYFSETQRNKGNFPGRFSGRQFSNSRSEMNVSTLELGDSALYLCASSLGGTSYNSPLHFGNGTRLTVT.

The V call is TRBV21-1, the J call TRBJ2-1; TRBD1 was called by the table and not checked on the DNA. TRBV21-1 is a recognized pseudogene. The CDR3 extends over 19 amino acids. CDR3 in amino acids: CASSKVKGLEPGAANEQFF. DNA of the CDR3: TGTGCCAGCAGCAAAGTAAAGGGGCTAGAACCTGGTGCTGCCAATGAGCAGTTCTTC.

The J gene is TRBJ1-1, the V gene TRBV2; tentatively, D is TRBD1 (6 bases). Germline-derived CDR1 and CDR2 are SNHLY and FYNNEI. Trimming shortened V by 5 bases and J by 3 bases, and 13 bases separated the two germline ends. The CDR3 spans 14 residues. CDR3 sequence (DNA): TGTGCCAGCAGTACACAGGGCAGAGACACTGAAGCTTTCTTT. Translation gives CASSTQGRDTEAFF.

The chain combines TRBV11-2 with TRBJ1-1; 7 bases agree with TRBD1. With V trimmed by 5 bases and J by 6 bases, 9 bases remained unmatched. In germline, CDR1 is SGHAT, CDR2 FQNNGV. CDR3 length equals 14 residues. The CDR3 region is CASSPRQGRAEAFF. The CDR3 bases are TGTGCCAGCAGCCCCCGACAGGGAAGGGCTGAAGCTTTCTTT.

V usage is TRBV27 and J usage is TRBJ2-7; D might be TRBD2 (6 bases). The germline CDR1 and CDR2 sequences are MNHEY and SMNVEV (reference sequence). Trimming removed 4 bases from V and 3 bases from J, with 13 bases in between. The CDR3 is 14 amino acids. CDR3 sequence: CASSWGGGDYEQYF. DNA for the CDR3: TGTGCCAGCAGTTGGGGAGGTGGGGACTACGAGCAGTACTTC.

CDR3 residues: CASSFDTLGANEQFF. In DNA, the CDR3 is TGCGCCAGCAGCTTCGATACCCTAGGGGCCAATGAGCAGTTCTTC. This chain joins TRBV5-1 and TRBJ2-1, with a weak D call TRBD1 (5 bases). V lost 2 bases and J 6 bases, leaving 15 bases between the germline ends. The CDR3 contains 15 residues. The V gene's germline CDR1 is SGHRS and CDR2 YFSETQ.

The CDR3 DNA reads TGTGCCAGCAGCCCCCCCTGGCCCTCAACTAATGAAAAACTGTTTTTT. Its protein product is CASSPPWPSTNEKLFF. The V and J genes are TRBV7-8 and TRBJ1-4; D remains unclear. The CDR3 totals 16 residues. The V gene lost 5 bases and the J gene lost 0 bases, with 13 bases spanning the gap. Germline V lookup: CDR1 SGHVS, CDR2 FQNEAQ.

The V call is TRBV19, the J call TRBJ2-1; 8 positions match TRBD2. The CDR3 covers 14 residues. V was clipped by 4 bases and J by 7 bases; unmatched bases: 6. Per germline, CDR1 LNHDA and CDR2 SQIVND (reference sequence). CDR3 in amino acids: CASSNAGGWNEQFF. CDR3 bases: TGTGCCAGTAGTAATGCGGGAGGATGGAATGAGCAGTTCTTC.

This chain links TRBV5-8 with TRBJ1-5, with a tentative D call TRBD1 (5 bases). Looked up from germline, CDR1 is SGHTS and CDR2 is YDEGEE. V lost 3 bases and J lost 5, with 12 bases in between. The CDR3 consists of 14 residues. The CDR3 loop is CASSWGRDYQPQHF. The CDR3 region has the DNA TGTGCCAGCAGCTGGGGACGGGACTATCAGCCCCAGCATTTT.

J is TRBJ1-5 and V is TRBV30; 7 bases agree with TRBD1. CDR1 and CDR2 (germline): GTSNPN, SVGIG (reference sequence). V gave up 1 base and J gave up 7 bases; unmatched junction bases: 7. The CDR3 covers 14 residues. The CDR3 is CAWSGDSARQPQHF. As DNA, the CDR3 is TGTGCCTGGAGTGGGGACAGCGCACGGCAGCCCCAGCATTTT.

The chain carries TRBV11-2 and TRBJ1-1; tentatively, D is TRBD1 (5 bases). Trimming took off 2 bases at V and 7 bases at J, with 11 bases between the two ends. This CDR3 contains 13 residues. Germline loops: CDR1 SGHAT, CDR2 FQNNGV. In DNA, the CDR3 is TGTGCCAGCAGCTTAAGGTTCGGGGGTGAAGCTTTCTTT. Residues: CASSLRFGGEAFF.

In regard to this clone: The germline gene is not matched at one end of the junction; a read error may be the cause. The chain links TRBV6-5 to TRBJ1-3; 7 bases are shared with TRBD1. This CDR3 region has 14 residues. Germline loops: CDR1 MNHEY, CDR2 SVGAGI. The CDR3 DNA follows: TGTGCCAGCAGTTTACGGACAGGTGGAGACACCATATATTTT. This sequence encodes CASSLRTGGDTIYF.

Here the CDR3 DNA reads TGTGCCTGGAGTATCCCCCGTCGCGGCTACACCTTC. It yields the protein CAWSIPRRGYTF. The chain is built from TRBV30 and TRBJ1-2; D call uncertain. CDR1 and CDR2 (germline): GTSNPN, SVGIG (reference sequence). The CDR3 sequence is 12 residues long. Trimming took 2 bases from V and 8 from J, leaving 12 bases between them.

This clone showed up just once. The chain joins TRBV4-1 to TRBJ1-5; D unresolved. CDR1 MGHRA and CDR2 YSYEKL come from the germline V gene. V lost 1 base and J lost 5, with 24 bases in between. The CDR3 length is 19 residues. The chain's CDR3 is CASSQGFIFGRWGDQPQHF. CDR3 sequence (DNA): TGCGCCAGCAGCCAAGGGTTTATTTTTGGCAGATGGGGAGATCAGCCCCAGCATTTT.

This clone was recorded only once. This chain joins TRBV2 and TRBJ2-7; D is undetermined. Trimming shortened V by 4 bases and J by 2 bases, and 9 bases separated the two germline ends. The CDR3 contains 13 residues. In germline, CDR1 is SNHLY, CDR2 FYNNEI. The CDR3 DNA sequence: TGTGCCAGCAGTGTGTTGACCACCTACGAGCAGTACTTC. It is translated as CASSVLTTYEQYF. Full variable domain (remainder filled in from reference TRBV2 and TRBJ2-7): EPEVTQTPSHQVTQMGQEVILRCVPISNHLYFYWYRQILGQKVEFLVSFYNNEISEKSEIFDDQFSVERPDGSNFTLKIRSTKLEDSAMYFCASSVLTTYEQYFGPGTRLTVT.

The V and J genes are TRBV28 and TRBJ2-2; 8 nucleotides agree with TRBD2. Germline V CDR1 and CDR2: MDHEN, SYDVKM. V was pared by 11 bases and J by 2 bases, with 4 bases of the junction left unmatched. The CDR3 loop spans 13 amino acids. The CDR3 DNA follows: TGTGCCCACGGGGGGGAAAACACCGGGGAGCTGTTTTTT. It is translated as CAHGGENTGELFF.

The chain employs TRBV5-5 and TRBJ2-2; 8 positions match TRBD2. Germline values: CDR1 SGHKS, CDR2 YYEKEE (reference sequence). The CDR3 consists of 16 residues. The V gene end was trimmed by 2 bases and the J gene end by 4 bases; junction bases not matched to a gene: 7. The CDR3 sequence: CASSLRLAGVTGELFF. The CDR3 DNA reads as TGTGCCAGCAGCTTACGGCTAGCGGGTGTCACCGGGGAGCTGTTTTTT.

This chain joins TRBV5-4 and TRBJ1-1; weak D call: TRBD1 (5 bases). Deletions cut 2 bases from V and 3 bases from J, with 11 bases between. The CDR3 contains 14 residues. Germline V gene sequence: CDR1 SGHNT, CDR2 YYREEE (reference sequence). In DNA, the CDR3 is TGTGCCAGCAGCTTCAGGGAGCGGCACACTGAAGCTTTCTTT. This translates into CASSFRERHTEAFF.

The chain is built from TRBV6-2 or TRBV6-3 and TRBJ2-7; D gene uncertain. Germline CDR1 MNHEY, CDR2 SVGEGT. There are 11 residues in the CDR3. Trimming pared 4 bases from V and 10 bases from J, leaving 11 bases between. The CDR3 loop is CASSSSASQYF. CDR3 DNA: TGTGCCAGCAGTTCGTCGGCGAGCCAGTACTTC.

This chain links TRBV10-1 with TRBJ1-1; no reliable D call. Trimming took off 6 bases at V and 2 bases at J, with 10 bases between the two ends. The germline V gene encodes CDR1 WNHNN and CDR2 SYGVQD (reference sequence). The CDR3 has 13 residues. The CDR3 protein is CASRGAPNTEAFF. In DNA, the CDR3 is TGCGCCAGCAGGGGAGCGCCAAACACTGAAGCTTTCTTT.

Only one count was recorded for this clone. The genes are TRBV14 and TRBJ2-2; D not resolved. The CDR3 length is 14 residues. From germline, CDR1 is SGHDN and CDR2 FVKESK. The V end lost 7 bases, the J end lost 1 base, and 10 bases lay between the germline ends. CDR3 amino acids: CASTPGRNTGELFF. In nucleotides, the CDR3 is TGTGCCAGCACCCCCGGACGGAACACCGGGGAGCTGTTTTTT.

V gene TRBV5-1 combines with J gene TRBJ1-2; D is unresolved. Trimming removed 3 bases from V and 4 bases from J, with 13 bases in between. Germline assignment: CDR1 SGHRS and CDR2 YFSETQ. This CDR3 has 14 amino acids. CDR3 loop: CASSSGDFLYGYTF. CDR3 nucleotides: TGCGCCAGCAGCTCGGGAGATTTCCTCTATGGCTACACCTTC. The full variable domain, completed using reference TRBV5-1 and TRBJ1-2, is KAGVTQTPRYLIKTRGQQVTLSCSPISGHRSVSWYQQTPGQGLQFLFEYFSETQRNKGNFPGRFSGRQFSNSRSEMNVSTLELGDSALYLCASSSGDFLYGYTFGSGTRLTVV.